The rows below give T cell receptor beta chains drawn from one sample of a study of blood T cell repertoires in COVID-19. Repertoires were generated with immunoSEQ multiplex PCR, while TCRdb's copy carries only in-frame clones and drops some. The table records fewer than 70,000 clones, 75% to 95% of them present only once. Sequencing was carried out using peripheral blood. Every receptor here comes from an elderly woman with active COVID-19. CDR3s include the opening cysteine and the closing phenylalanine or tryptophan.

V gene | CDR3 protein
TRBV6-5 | CASSYVSGGGELFF
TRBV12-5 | CASGLPTGGIGELFF
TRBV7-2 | CASSLSRDRTYEQYF
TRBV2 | CASKGDSPSVTIYF
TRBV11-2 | CASSLQRGTDTQYF
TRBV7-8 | CASSSFGLADIYEQYF
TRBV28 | CASSLGTSGRVTQYF
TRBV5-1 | CASSSAGGRVSREQYF
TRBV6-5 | CASRLYNEQFF
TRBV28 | CASSFSLEQYF
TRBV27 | CASSFSGGRETQYF
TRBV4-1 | CASSQGRGRFGEKLFF
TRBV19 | CASSVSGQETQYF
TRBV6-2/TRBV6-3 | CASSQALADSTDTQYF
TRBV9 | CASRAGGSNYGYTF
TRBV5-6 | CASSLIRTGVNTEAFF
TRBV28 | CASSSGGPGGETQYF
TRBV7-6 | CASSRGQGTGNTIYF